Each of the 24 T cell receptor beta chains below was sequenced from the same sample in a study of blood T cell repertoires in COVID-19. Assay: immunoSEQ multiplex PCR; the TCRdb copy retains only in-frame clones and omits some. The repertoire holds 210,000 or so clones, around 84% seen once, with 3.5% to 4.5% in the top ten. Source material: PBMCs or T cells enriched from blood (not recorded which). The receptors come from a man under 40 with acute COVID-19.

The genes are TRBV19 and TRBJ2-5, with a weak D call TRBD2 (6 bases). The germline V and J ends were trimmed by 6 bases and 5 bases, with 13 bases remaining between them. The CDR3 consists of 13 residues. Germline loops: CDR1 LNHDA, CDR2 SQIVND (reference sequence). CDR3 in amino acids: CASSPVSGETQYF. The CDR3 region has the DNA TGTGCCAGTAGCCCGGTGAGCGGGGAGACCCAGTACTTC.

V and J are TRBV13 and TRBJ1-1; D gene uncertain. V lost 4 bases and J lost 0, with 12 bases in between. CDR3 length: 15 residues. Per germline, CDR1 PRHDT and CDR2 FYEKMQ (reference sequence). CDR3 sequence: CASSSLSSLNTEAFF. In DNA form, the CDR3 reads TGTGCCAGCAGCTCCTTGTCGTCCCTGAACACTGAAGCTTTCTTT.

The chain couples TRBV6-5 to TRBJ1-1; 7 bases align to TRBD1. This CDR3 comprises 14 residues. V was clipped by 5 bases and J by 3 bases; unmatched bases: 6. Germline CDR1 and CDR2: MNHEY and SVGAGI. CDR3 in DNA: TGTGCCAGCAGTACCCACAGGGGAGACACTGAAGCTTTCTTT. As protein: CASSTHRGDTEAFF.

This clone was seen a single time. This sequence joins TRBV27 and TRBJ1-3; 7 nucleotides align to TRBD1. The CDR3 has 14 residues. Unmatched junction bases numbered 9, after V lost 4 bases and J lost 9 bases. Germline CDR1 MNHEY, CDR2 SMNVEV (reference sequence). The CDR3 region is CASSYDRARGTIYF. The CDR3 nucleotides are TGTGCCAGCAGTTACGACAGGGCCCGGGGCACCATATATTTT.

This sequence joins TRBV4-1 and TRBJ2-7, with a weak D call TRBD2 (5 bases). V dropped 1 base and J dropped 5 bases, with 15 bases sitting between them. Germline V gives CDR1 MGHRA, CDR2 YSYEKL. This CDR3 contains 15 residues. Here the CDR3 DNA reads TGCGCCAGCAGCCAAGTCGGGATTGGGTTAAACGAGCAGTACTTC. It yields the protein CASSQVGIGLNEQYF.

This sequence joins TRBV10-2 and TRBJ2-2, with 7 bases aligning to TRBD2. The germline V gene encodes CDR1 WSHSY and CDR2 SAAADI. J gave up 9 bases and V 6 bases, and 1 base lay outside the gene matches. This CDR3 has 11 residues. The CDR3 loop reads CASRLARELFF. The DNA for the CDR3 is TGCGCCAGCAGACTAGCGCGGGAGCTGTTTTTT.

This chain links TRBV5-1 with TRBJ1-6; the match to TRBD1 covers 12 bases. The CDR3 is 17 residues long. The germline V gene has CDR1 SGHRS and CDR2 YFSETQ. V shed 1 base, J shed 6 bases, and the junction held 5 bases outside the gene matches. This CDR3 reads CASSLSGQGAFNSPLHF. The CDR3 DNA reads TGCGCCAGCAGCTTGTCGGGACAGGGGGCATTTAATTCACCCCTCCACTTT.

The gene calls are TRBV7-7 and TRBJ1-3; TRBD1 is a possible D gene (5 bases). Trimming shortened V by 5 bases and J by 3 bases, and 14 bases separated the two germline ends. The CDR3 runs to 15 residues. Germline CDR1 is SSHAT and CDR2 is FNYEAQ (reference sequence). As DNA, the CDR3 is TGTGCCAGCAGCCCCTCGCCCGGGGGTGGAAACACCATATATTTT. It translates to CASSPSPGGGNTIYF.

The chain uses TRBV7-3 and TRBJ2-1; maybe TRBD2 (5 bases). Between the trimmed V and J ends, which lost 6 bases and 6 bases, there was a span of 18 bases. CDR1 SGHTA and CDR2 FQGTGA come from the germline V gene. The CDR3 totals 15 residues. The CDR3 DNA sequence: TGTGCCAGCAGGCCTGAGGGAAGCGGCCTCAATGAGCAGTTCTTC. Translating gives CASRPEGSGLNEQFF.

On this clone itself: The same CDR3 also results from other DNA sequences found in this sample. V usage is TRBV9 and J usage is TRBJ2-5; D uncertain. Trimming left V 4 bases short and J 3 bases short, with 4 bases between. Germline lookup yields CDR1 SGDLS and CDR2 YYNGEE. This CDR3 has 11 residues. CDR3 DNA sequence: TGTGCCAGCAGCAGAGAAGAGACCCAGTACTTC. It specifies CASSREETQYF.

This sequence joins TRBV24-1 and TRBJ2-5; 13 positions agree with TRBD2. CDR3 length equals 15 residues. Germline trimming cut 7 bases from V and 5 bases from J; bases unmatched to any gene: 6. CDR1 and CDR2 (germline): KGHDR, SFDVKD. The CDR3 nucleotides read TGTGCCACCAGCACTAGCGGGGGGGCTCTTGAGACCCAGTACTTC. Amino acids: CATSTSGGALETQYF.

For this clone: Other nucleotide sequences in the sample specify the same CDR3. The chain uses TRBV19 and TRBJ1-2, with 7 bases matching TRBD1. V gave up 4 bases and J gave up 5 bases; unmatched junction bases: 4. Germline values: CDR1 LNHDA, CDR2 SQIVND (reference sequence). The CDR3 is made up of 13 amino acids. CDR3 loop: CASSTGTAYGYTF. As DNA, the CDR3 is TGTGCCAGTAGTACGGGGACAGCTTATGGCTACACCTTC.

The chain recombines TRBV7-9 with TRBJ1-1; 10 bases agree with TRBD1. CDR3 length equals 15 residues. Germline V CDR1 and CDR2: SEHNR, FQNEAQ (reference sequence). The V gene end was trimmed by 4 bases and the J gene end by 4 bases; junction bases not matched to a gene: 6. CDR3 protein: CASSSQGDRGTEAFF. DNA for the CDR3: TGTGCCAGCAGCTCCCAAGGGGACAGGGGCACTGAAGCTTTCTTT.

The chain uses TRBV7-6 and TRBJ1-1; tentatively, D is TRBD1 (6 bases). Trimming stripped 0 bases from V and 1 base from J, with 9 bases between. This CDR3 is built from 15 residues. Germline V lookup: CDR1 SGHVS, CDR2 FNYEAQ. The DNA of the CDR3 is TGTGCCAGCAGCTTAGCGCAGGGGACGAACACTGAAGCTTTCTTT. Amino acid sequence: CASSLAQGTNTEAFF.

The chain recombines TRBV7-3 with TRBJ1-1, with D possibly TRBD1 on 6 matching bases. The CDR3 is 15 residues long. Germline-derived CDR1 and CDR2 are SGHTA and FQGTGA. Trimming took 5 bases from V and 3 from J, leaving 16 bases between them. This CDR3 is CASSLLGAADTEAFF. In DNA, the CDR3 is TGTGCCAGCAGCCTGCTGGGGGCCGCGGACACTGAAGCTTTCTTT. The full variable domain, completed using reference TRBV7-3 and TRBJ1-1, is GAGVSQTPSNKVTEKGKYVELRCDPISGHTALYWYRQSLGQGPEFLIYFQGTGAADDSGLPNDRFFAVRPEGSVSTLKIQRTERGDSAVYLCASSLLGAADTEAFFGQGTRLTVV.

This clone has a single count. CDR3 region: CASSYGRLAGGVGRNEQFF. In nucleotides, the CDR3 is TGTGCCAGTAGTTATGGAAGACTAGCGGGGGGGGTTGGTAGAAATGAGCAGTTCTTC. The V gene is TRBV19, the J gene TRBJ2-1, with 14 bases lining up with TRBD2. Germline V gene sequence: CDR1 LNHDA, CDR2 SQIVND (reference sequence). With 5 bases clipped from V and 7 bases from J, the junction kept 16 bases outside the gene matches. This CDR3 region has 19 residues. The entire variable domain, with the rest obtained from reference TRBV19 and TRBJ2-1, is as follows: DGGITQSPKYLFRKEGQNVTLSCEQNLNHDAMYWYRQDPGQGLRLIYYSQIVNDFQKGDIAEGYSVSREKKESFPLTVTSAQKNPTAFYLCASSYGRLAGGVGRNEQFFGPGTRLTVL.

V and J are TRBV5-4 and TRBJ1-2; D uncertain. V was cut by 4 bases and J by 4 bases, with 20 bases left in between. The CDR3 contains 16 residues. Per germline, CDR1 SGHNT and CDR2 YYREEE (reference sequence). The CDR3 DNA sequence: TGTGCCAGCAGCCCTCCACATTCCGGGGTTTTCTATGGCTACACCTTC. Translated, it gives CASSPPHSGVFYGYTF.

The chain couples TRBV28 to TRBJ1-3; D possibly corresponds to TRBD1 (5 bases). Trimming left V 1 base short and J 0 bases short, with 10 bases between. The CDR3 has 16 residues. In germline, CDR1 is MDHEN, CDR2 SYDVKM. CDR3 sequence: CASSLFAGFSGNTIYF. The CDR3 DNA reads TGTGCCAGCAGTTTATTCGCAGGGTTCTCTGGAAACACCATATATTTT.

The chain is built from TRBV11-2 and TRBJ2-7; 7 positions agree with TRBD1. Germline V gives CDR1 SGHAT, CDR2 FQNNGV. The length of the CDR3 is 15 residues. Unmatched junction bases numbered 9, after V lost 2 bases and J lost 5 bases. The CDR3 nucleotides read TGTGCCAGCAGCTTATCTCCACAGGGGAACCACGAGCAGTACTTC. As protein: CASSLSPQGNHEQYF.

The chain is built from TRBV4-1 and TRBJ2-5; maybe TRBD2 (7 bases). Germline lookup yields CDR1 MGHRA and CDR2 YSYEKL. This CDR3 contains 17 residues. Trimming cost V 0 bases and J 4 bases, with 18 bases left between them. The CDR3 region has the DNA TGCGCCAGCAGCCAAGATATAGACGGGGGGCCAGGAGAGACCCAGTACTTC. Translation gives CASSQDIDGGPGETQYF.

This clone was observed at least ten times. The CDR3 DNA sequence: TGTGCCAGCAGCGGAGGACAGGGCTATAATTCACCCCTCCACTTT. It specifies CASSGGQGYNSPLHF. The V and J genes are TRBV9 and TRBJ1-6; 8 nucleotides align to TRBD1. Germline values: CDR1 SGDLS, CDR2 YYNGEE. This CDR3 spans 15 amino acids. With V trimmed by 3 bases and J by 3 bases, 2 bases remained unmatched.

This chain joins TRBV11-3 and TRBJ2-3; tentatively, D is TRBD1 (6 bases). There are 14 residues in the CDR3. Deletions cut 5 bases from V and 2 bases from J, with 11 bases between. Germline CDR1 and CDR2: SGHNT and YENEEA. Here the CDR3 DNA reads TGTGCCAGCAGCATGCAGGGGACCACAGATACGCAGTATTTT. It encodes CASSMQGTTDTQYF.

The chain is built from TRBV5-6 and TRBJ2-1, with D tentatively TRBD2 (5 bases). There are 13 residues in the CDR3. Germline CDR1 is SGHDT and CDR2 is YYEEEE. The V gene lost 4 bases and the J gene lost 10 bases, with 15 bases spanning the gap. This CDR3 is CASSPSGVGEQFF. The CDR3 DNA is TGTGCCAGCAGCCCATCCGGGGTAGGCGAGCAGTTCTTC.

The CDR3 spells CASSGIGVEEKLFF. CDR3 nucleotides: TGTGCCAGCAGCGGAATAGGGGTAGAGGAAAAACTGTTTTTT. This sequence joins TRBV9 and TRBJ1-4; D perhaps matches TRBD1 (5 bases). Germline lookup yields CDR1 SGDLS and CDR2 YYNGEE. This CDR3 comprises 14 residues. V was pared by 3 bases and J by 8 bases, with 14 bases between.